This TCR beta chain was identified in a study of blood T cell repertoires in COVID-19. In this sample, this clone turned up a few times. Repertoires were generated with immunoSEQ multiplex PCR, while TCRdb's copy carries only in-frame clones and drops some. The sample has roughly 200,000 clones; approximately 82% are singletons. V trimming: 5 bases; J trimming: 3 bases; junction bases outside the gene matches: 7. Germline loops: CDR1 MNHEY, CDR2 SMNVEV (reference sequence). There are 15 residues in the CDR3. The rearrangement uses TRBV27 and TRBJ1-1; 9 nucleotides match TRBD1. This sequence originates from a man aged 35 to 55 with active or convalescent COVID-19. The specimen was peripheral blood. The CDR3 coding sequence is TGTGCCAGCAGTCTTAGGGACAGGGCGGACACTGAAGCTTTCTTT. It codes for CASSLRDRADTEAFF.